Below are 5 T cell receptor beta chains sequenced from a single sample in a study of shared clonotypes between healthy human individuals (dated by TCRdb to about 2020). Libraries came from the immunoSEQ multiplex PCR assay. Here the immuneACCESS table is served through TCRdb, limited to in-frame sequences with V and J called. Missing clones are a known gap in these copies; in checked studies unresolved V genes cover under half, and the rest lacks a known reason. The sample table records roughly 2.4 million clones; around 95% of these occur just once. The ten largest account for approximately 0.13% of the sample. Specimen: naive CD4+ T cells sorted from blood. Read against the paper, the sample's cell subset or site label means: CD45RA+ positively selected. These receptors were taken from a man aged 18-30 years in good health.

A note on this clone: The identical CDR3 is also encoded by other nucleotide sequences in the sample. CDR3 nucleotides: TGTGCCAGCAGGGCAGGGGGCAGCGATGAGCAGTTCTTC. Amino acids: CASRAGGSDEQFF. V and J are TRBV6-5 and TRBJ2-1, with 8 bases lining up with TRBD1. The CDR3 spans 13 residues. Germline CDR1 is MNHEY and CDR2 is SVGAGI. J was trimmed by 8 bases and V by 6 bases; bases with no gene match: 6.

This clone was recorded once. CDR3 sequence reads: CASSPFGLRETQYF. The CDR3 bases are TGTGCCAGCAGTCCGTTCGGACTTCGGGAGACCCAGTACTTC. V is TRBV6-5 and J is TRBJ2-5; tentatively, D is TRBD2 (5 bases). CDR1 and CDR2 (germline): MNHEY, SVGAGI. Trimming cost V 5 bases and J 5 bases, with 15 bases left between them. CDR3 length equals 14 residues.

The chain uses TRBV18 and TRBJ2-7, with 7 bases that match TRBD1. V lost 3 bases, J lost 1 base, and 3 bases stayed unmatched. CDR1 is KGHSH, CDR2 LQKENI, per germline. CDR3 length: 14 residues. The CDR3, as DNA: TGTGCCAGCTCACCGATGACAGGGTCCTACGAGCAGTACTTC. Amino acid sequence: CASSPMTGSYEQYF.

This chain links TRBV2 with TRBJ1-1; D call uncertain. The germline gives CDR1 SNHLY, CDR2 FYNNEI. V was clipped by 10 bases and J by 10 bases, with 16 bases between them. The CDR3 spans 11 residues. CDR3 nucleotides: TGTGCCACCAGCGTCGACGTGGGAGCTTTCTTT. This translates into CATSVDVGAFF.

The genes are TRBV5-1 and TRBJ2-5, with TRBD2 matching 9 bases. The V segment lost 6 bases and the J segment 1 base; nucleotides outside the gene matches: 7. The V gene's germline CDR1 is SGHRS and CDR2 YFSETQ. CDR3 length: 15 amino acids. For the CDR3, the DNA is TGCGCCAGCACGATTAGCGGGGGCATCCAAGAGACCCAGTACTTC. Protein: CASTISGGIQETQYF. Full variable domain (rest looked up from reference TRBV5-1 and TRBJ2-5): KAGVTQTPRYLIKTRGQQVTLSCSPISGHRSVSWYQQTPGQGLQFLFEYFSETQRNKGNFPGRFSGRQFSNSRSEMNVSTLELGDSALYLCASTISGGIQETQYFGPGTRLLVL.